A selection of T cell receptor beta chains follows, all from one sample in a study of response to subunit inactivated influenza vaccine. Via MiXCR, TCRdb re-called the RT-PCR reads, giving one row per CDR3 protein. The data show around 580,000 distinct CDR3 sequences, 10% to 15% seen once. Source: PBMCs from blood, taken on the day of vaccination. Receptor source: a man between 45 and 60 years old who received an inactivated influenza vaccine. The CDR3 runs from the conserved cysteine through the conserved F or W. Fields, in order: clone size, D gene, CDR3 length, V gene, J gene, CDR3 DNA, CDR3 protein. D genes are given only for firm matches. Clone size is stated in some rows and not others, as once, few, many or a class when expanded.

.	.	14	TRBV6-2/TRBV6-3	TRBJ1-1	TGTGCCAGCAGTTACGGCTACCGGAACACTGAAGCTTTCTTT	CASSYGYRNTEAFF
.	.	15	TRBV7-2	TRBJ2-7	TGTGCCAGCAGCTTAGAACGGGGCGTCCCCTACGAGCAGTACTTC	CASSLERGVPYEQYF
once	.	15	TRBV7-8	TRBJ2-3	TGTGCCAGCAGCTTAATTGGAGCGGACACAGATACGCAGTATTTT	CASSLIGADTDTQYF
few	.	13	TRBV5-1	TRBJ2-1	TGCGCCAGCAGCTTGGGCAGGAGCGATGAGCAGTTCTTC	CASSLGRSDEQFF
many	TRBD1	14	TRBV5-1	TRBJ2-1	TGCGCCAGCAGCTTACAGGGGGCCTACAATGAGCAGTTCTTC	CASSLQGAYNEQFF
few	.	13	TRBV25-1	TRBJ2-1	TGTGCCAGCAGTGAATCTAATAACAATGAGCAGTTCTTC	CASSESNNNEQFF
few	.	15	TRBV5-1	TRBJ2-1	TGCGCCAGCAGCATAGGGGACTGGCCCTACAATGAGCAGTTCTTC	CASSIGDWPYNEQFF
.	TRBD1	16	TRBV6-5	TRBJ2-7	TGTGCCAGCAGTTCACCGGGACAGGTGCTATCCTACGAGCAGTACTTC	CASSSPGQVLSYEQYF
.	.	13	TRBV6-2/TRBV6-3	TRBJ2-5	TGTGCCAGCAGTTACTTTGGTCAAGAGACCCAGTACTTC	CASSYFGQETQYF
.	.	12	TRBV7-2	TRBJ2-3	TGTGCCAGCAGCTTAGTCTTTTATACGCAGTATTTT	CASSLVFYTQYF
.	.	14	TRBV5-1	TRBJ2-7	TGCGCCAGCAGTGCCCAGGCCTTCTCCTACGAGCAGTACTTC	CASSAQAFSYEQYF
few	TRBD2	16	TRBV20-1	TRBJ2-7	TGCAGTGCTAGAGATCACAGGACTAGCGTAATCTACGAGCAGTACTTC	CSARDHRTSVIYEQYF
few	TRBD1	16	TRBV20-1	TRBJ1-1	TGCAGTGCTAGGGCTCAGGGGGGGACGCAGGGCACTGAAGCTTTCTTT	CSARAQGGTQGTEAFF
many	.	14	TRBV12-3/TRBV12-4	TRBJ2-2	TGTGCCAGCAGTTTATCCAGGGACACCGGGGAGCTGTTTTTT	CASSLSRDTGELFF
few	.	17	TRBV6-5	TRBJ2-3	TGTGCCAGCAGTTACTCGATAGGCACCTCTAGCACAGATACGCAGTATTTT	CASSYSIGTSSTDTQYF
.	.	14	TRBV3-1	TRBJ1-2	TGTGCCAGCAGCCCCCGTTCCGGCCTGGGGGGCTACACCTTC	CASSPRSGLGGYTF
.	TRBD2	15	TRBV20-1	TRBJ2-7	TGCAGTGCTACGACCGGGACTAGCGTTTCCTACGAGCAGTACTTC	CSATTGTSVSYEQYF
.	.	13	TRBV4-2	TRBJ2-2	TGTGCCAGCAGCCTGTATAACACCGGGGAGCTGTTTTTT	CASSLYNTGELFF
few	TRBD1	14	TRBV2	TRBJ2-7	TGTGCCAGCATTCCGACAGGGAGTTTTTACGAGCAGTACTTC	CASIPTGSFYEQYF
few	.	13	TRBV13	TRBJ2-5	TGTGCCAGCAGCTTAGATACGTTGGAGACCCAGTACTTC	CASSLDTLETQYF
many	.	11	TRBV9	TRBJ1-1	TGTGCCAGCAGCGTAGGCTCTGAAGCTTTCTTT	CASSVGSEAFF
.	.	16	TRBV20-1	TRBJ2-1	TGCAGTGCTCCCCAAACGCGGGACAGAGTCTACAATGAGCAGTTCTTC	CSAPQTRDRVYNEQFF
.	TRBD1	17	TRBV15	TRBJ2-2	TGTGCCACCAGCAGAGAGCGGACAGGACCCTTCCAGGGGGAGCTGTTTTTT	CATSRERTGPFQGELFF
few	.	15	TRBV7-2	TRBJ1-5	TGTGCCAGCAGCTTAGTAGCGTCAGGCGTCCTGCCCCAGCATTTT	CASSLVASGVLPQHF